What follows are 19 T cell receptor beta chains derived from one specimen sequenced in a study of T cells in Graves' hyperthyroidism and ophthalmopathy. Amplification of TCR beta CDR3 regions used RNA as the template. The TCR CDR3 was amplified in a first-round RT-PCR using the HTBI primer set. TCRdb recomputed calls from the multiplex PCR reads with MiXCR, one row per CDR3 protein. The sample has about half a million distinct CDR3 sequences; roughly 15% are singletons. Sequencing used blood. The receptors derive from a woman younger than 45 with Graves' ophthalmopathy.

This clonotype was observed many times. The V gene is TRBV5-5, the J gene TRBJ2-5; D perhaps matches TRBD2 (6 bases). The V gene lost 5 bases and the J gene lost 1 base, with 9 bases spanning the gap. Germline lookup yields CDR1 SGHKS and CDR2 YYEKEE (reference sequence). CDR3 size: 13 residues. The CDR3 DNA reads as TGTGCCAGCAGATTCGGGGGCCAAGAGACCCAGTACTTC. Protein sequence: CASRFGGQETQYF.

This clonotype was detected only a few times. This sequence joins TRBV11-2 and TRBJ2-3; TRBD1 agrees at 9 bases. The CDR3 consists of 16 residues. J gave up 4 bases and V 2 bases, and 7 bases lay outside the gene matches. Looked up from germline, CDR1 is SGHAT and CDR2 is FQNNGV. This CDR3 reads CASSLSWGQGADTQYF. CDR3 nucleotides: TGTGCCAGCAGCTTATCTTGGGGACAGGGTGCAGATACGCAGTATTTT.

This clonotype was seen repeatedly, ten times or more. V and J are TRBV6-2 or TRBV6-3 and TRBJ2-3; 11 bases are a match to TRBD2. This CDR3 is 18 amino acids long. With 7 bases clipped from V and 0 bases from J, the junction kept 12 bases outside the gene matches. Per the germline V gene, CDR1 is MNHEY and CDR2 is SVGEGT. The CDR3 coding sequence is TGTGCCAGCAACCCAAACCGACTAGCGGGGATTAGCACAGATACGCAGTATTTT. The encoded protein is CASNPNRLAGISTDTQYF.

As for this clonotype: A much larger clone sits a single nucleotide away, making a read error possible. The genes are TRBV6-1 and TRBJ1-4; D is ambiguous. Germline V lookup: CDR1 MNHNS, CDR2 SASEGT. Trimming removed 0 bases at V and 10 bases at J, with 18 bases between. The length of the CDR3 is 16 residues. The CDR3, as DNA: TGTGCCAGCAGTGAAGCGACCGCTATGTTCGATGGAAAACTGTTTTTT. Translated, it gives CASSEATAMFDGKLFF.

A few counts support this clonotype. This chain links TRBV20-1 with TRBJ1-1; a possible D gene is TRBD1 (6 bases). V was pared by 1 base and J by 0 bases, with 12 bases between. Germline V gives CDR1 DFQATT, CDR2 SNEGSKA (reference sequence). CDR3 length: 15 residues. The CDR3 DNA reads TGCAGTGCTAGAGTGGGGGGCGAGTTGAACACTGAAGCTTTCTTT. Encoded protein: CSARVGGELNTEAFF.

Worth noting for this clonotype: A much larger clone lies a single base off, so this may be a read error. The chain joins TRBV20-1 to TRBJ1-2, with D possibly TRBD1 on 5 matching bases. Trimming pared 0 bases from V and 12 bases from J, leaving 11 bases between. Looked up from germline, CDR1 is DFQATT and CDR2 is SNEGSKA (reference sequence). The CDR3 covers 11 residues. This CDR3 is CSAREDGTDTF. The CDR3 nucleotides are TGCAGTGCTAGAGAGGACGGGACCGACACCTTC.

The chain recombines TRBV19 with TRBJ1-2, with D perhaps TRBD1 (6 bases). Germline CDR1 LNHDA, CDR2 SQIVND (reference sequence). V was clipped by 6 bases and J by 0 bases, with 20 bases between them. CDR3 length: 17 amino acids. The CDR3 DNA sequence: TGTGCCAGTAGATGGAGGAGACAGGAGCAGGCTAACTATGGCTACACCTTC. This sequence encodes CASRWRRQEQANYGYTF. The complete variable domain, with remaining parts taken from reference TRBV19 and TRBJ1-2, reads DGGITQSPKYLFRKEGQNVTLSCEQNLNHDAMYWYRQDPGQGLRLIYYSQIVNDFQKGDIAEGYSVSREKKESFPLTVTSAQKNPTAFYLCASRWRRQEQANYGYTFGSGTRLTVV.

This clonotype showed up many times. The chain joins TRBV20-1 to TRBJ1-1, with a possible D match to TRBD1 (6 bases). V was trimmed by 3 bases and J by 4 bases, leaving 12 bases between them. The CDR3 runs 13 residues. Germline V gene sequence: CDR1 DFQATT, CDR2 SNEGSKA (reference sequence). The CDR3 spells CSASGGHLTEAFF. Here the CDR3 DNA reads TGCAGTGCTAGTGGGGGCCACCTCACTGAAGCTTTCTTT.

This clonotype was seen ten or more times. The chain joins TRBV27 to TRBJ2-5, with 9 bases matching TRBD2. The CDR3 loop spans 16 amino acids. The V segment lost 1 base and the J segment 0 bases; nucleotides outside the gene matches: 3. The germline CDR1 and CDR2 sequences are MNHEY and SMNVEV (reference sequence). The CDR3, as DNA: TGTGCCAGCAGTTTATTGATAGCGGGAGACCAAGAGACCCAGTACTTC. It codes for CASSLLIAGDQETQYF.

At least ten counts were recorded for this clonotype. The rearrangement links TRBV28 to TRBJ1-6, with D possibly matching TRBD1 (6 bases). This CDR3 region has 14 residues. CDR1 is MDHEN, CDR2 SYDVKM, per germline. V lost 6 bases and J 9 bases, leaving 15 bases between the germline ends. In nucleotides, the CDR3 is TGTGCCAGCAGACAGGGCCAAGGGCGTTCACCCCTCCACTTT. Translating gives CASRQGQGRSPLHF.

This clonotype was seen just once. The V call is TRBV6-2 or TRBV6-3, the J call TRBJ2-1; D unresolved. Germline CDR1 reads MNHEY; CDR2 reads SVGEGT. The V end was cut by 2 bases, the J end by 12 bases, with 14 bases between. This CDR3 is 13 amino acids long. Here the CDR3 DNA reads TGTGCCAGCAGTTACCCGCGTTTGGAGCGGCAGTTCTTC. Translation: CASSYPRLERQFF.

This clonotype has only a few counts. V and J are TRBV13 and TRBJ2-7; D is uncertain. With 5 bases removed from V and 3 bases from J, the gap between germline ends came to 11 bases. Germline V gene data show CDR1 as PRHDT and CDR2 as FYEKMQ (reference sequence). The CDR3 loop spans 13 amino acids. The CDR3 coding sequence is TGTGCCAGCAGCCCCCGCGGTTACTACGAGCAGTACTTC. This gives the protein CASSPRGYYEQYF.

The gene calls are TRBV18 and TRBJ2-3; no definite D call. The length of the CDR3 is 14 residues. The germline CDR1 and CDR2 sequences are KGHSH and LQKENI. Trimming took 1 base from V and 5 from J, leaving 10 bases between them. Here the CDR3 reads CASSPQGHEDTQYF. The CDR3 bases are TGTGCCAGCTCACCACAAGGGCATGAAGATACGCAGTATTTT.

This clonotype was recorded a few times. V usage is TRBV7-9 and J usage is TRBJ2-5; a possible D gene is TRBD2 (5 bases). V was shortened by 8 bases and J by 7 bases, with 11 bases between the two germline ends. Germline CDR1 and CDR2: SEHNR and FQNEAQ (reference sequence). CDR3 size: 11 residues. The CDR3 region has the DNA TGTGCCAGCGAGGGAGAGGGGACCCAGTACTTC. This encodes CASEGEGTQYF.

In its sample, this clonotype was seen a few times. J is TRBJ2-1 and V is TRBV9, with 9 bases matching TRBD1. Germline trimming cut 3 bases from V and 9 bases from J; bases unmatched to any gene: 10. Germline V CDR1 and CDR2: SGDLS, YYNGEE. The CDR3 has 15 residues. CDR3 protein: CASSGPGQGIGEQFF. The CDR3 bases are TGTGCCAGCAGCGGCCCGGGACAGGGAATCGGTGAGCAGTTCTTC.

The J gene is TRBJ2-1, the V gene TRBV4-1, with 9 bases fitting TRBD2. V lost 3 bases and J lost 7; bases outside the gene matches: 10. Per germline, CDR1 MGHRA and CDR2 YSYEKL. The CDR3 is 16 amino acids. The CDR3 region is CASSQVVSGSMNEQFF. The CDR3 nucleotides read TGCGCCAGCAGCCAGGTTGTTAGCGGGAGTATGAATGAGCAGTTCTTC.

This clonotype was recorded at least ten times. The chain couples TRBV28 to TRBJ2-1; 9 nucleotides line up with TRBD2. This CDR3 region has 14 residues. V shed 7 bases and J 5 bases; nucleotides not matched to a gene: 6. Germline assignment: CDR1 MDHEN and CDR2 SYDVKM. CDR3: CASTPGLANNEQFF. CDR3 in DNA: TGTGCCAGCACGCCCGGACTAGCGAACAATGAGCAGTTCTTC.

In its sample, this clonotype was seen a few times. This rearrangement joins TRBV30 to TRBJ1-1; TRBD1 matches at 8 bases. The CDR3 extends over 16 amino acids. The junction had 8 bases not matched to a gene; V was cut back by 1 base and J by 1 base. Germline V gene lookup returns CDR1 GTSNPN and CDR2 SVGIG (reference sequence). In nucleotides, the CDR3 is TGTGCCTGGAGTGAATCTCCCGGGACAGGGAACACTGAAGCTTTCTTT. Its protein is CAWSESPGTGNTEAFF. Supplemented by reference TRBV30 and TRBJ1-1, the full variable domain reads SQTIHQWPATLVQPVGSPLSLECTVEGTSNPNLYWYRQAAGRGLQLLFYSVGIGQISSEVPQNLSASRPQDRQFILSSKKLLLSDSGFYLCAWSESPGTGNTEAFFGQGTRLTVV.

The table lists this clonotype with a count of one. One junction end does not reproduce the germline sequence, and a read error may be involved. The chain carries TRBV11-2 and TRBJ1-1; possible D gene TRBD1, 5 bases. The CDR3 loop spans 14 amino acids. The germline gives CDR1 SGHAT, CDR2 FQNNGV. This CDR3 reads CASSYPGRGTEDFF. The CDR3 DNA reads TGTGCCAGCAGCTACCCGGGGAGGGGCACTGAAGATTTCTTT.